This note documents a single T cell receptor (beta chain) sequence. Its antigen is as yet unknown. This entry comes from a study of cytomegalovirus exposure and HLA in healthy donors. Overall study results and limits: In presence/absence analyses, roughly uniform sequencing depth across donors was assumed. The authors considered a cluster of highly shared sequence variants likely to be a sequencing artifact. The authors excluded some V segments, including TRBV6-2 and TRBV6-3, as indistinguishable.

The primer mix had 60 Vbeta and 13 Jbeta primers. Libraries were prepared by immunoSEQ multiplex PCR; TCRdb keeps only in-frame clonotypes and omits some of them. The sample lists about 160,000 clones; 65% to 80% were seen once. The CDR3 is 16 amino acids. The germline CDR1 and CDR2 sequences are SGHTA and FQGNSA. V dropped 3 bases and J dropped 4; count of bases not matched to a gene: 5. The V call is TRBV7-2, the J call TRBJ2-5; 13 bases align to TRBD2. The sequenced sample consisted of PBMCs. The receptor's source is a man aged 40-55 years in good health and CMV-seronegative. The CDR3, as DNA: TGTGCCAGCAGCTTCCGGACTAGCGGGAGTATAGAGACCCAGTACTTC. The encoded protein is CASSFRTSGSIETQYF.